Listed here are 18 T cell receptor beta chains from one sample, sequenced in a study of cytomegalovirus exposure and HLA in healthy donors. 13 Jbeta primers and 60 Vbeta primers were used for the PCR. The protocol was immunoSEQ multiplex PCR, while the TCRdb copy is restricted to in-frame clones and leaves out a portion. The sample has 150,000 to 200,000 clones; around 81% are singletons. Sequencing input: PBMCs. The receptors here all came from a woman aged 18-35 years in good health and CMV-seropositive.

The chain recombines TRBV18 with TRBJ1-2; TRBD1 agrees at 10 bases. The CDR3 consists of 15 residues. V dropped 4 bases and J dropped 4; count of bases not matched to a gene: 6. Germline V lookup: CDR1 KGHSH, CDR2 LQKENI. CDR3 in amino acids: CASSQPGTGAYGYTF. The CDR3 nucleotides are TGTGCCAGCTCACAACCCGGGACAGGGGCCTATGGCTACACCTTC. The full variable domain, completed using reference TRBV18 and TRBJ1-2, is NAGVMQNPRHLVRRRGQEARLRCSPMKGHSHVYWYRQLPEEGLKFMVYLQKENIIDESGMPKERFSAEFPKEGPSILRIQQVVRGDSAAYFCASSQPGTGAYGYTFGSGTRLTVV.

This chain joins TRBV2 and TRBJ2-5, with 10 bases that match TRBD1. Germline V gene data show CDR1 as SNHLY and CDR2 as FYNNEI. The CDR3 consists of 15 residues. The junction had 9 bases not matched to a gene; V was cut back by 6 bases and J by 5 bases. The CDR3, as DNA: TGTGCCAGCAGGTCGCTGACAGGGGGCCAGGAGACCCAGTACTTC. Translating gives CASRSLTGGQETQYF.

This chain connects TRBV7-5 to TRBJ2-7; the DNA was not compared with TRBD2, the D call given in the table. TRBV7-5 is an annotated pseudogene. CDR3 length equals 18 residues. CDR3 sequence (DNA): TGTGTCAGAAGCTTCAGACAGACTAACTTGACTAGCGGATACGAGCAGTACGTC. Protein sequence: CVRSFRQTNLTSGYEQYV.

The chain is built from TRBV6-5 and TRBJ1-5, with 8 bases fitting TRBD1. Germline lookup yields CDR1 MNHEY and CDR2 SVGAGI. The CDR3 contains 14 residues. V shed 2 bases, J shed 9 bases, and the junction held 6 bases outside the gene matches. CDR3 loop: CASSYNPGGTPQHF. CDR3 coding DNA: TGTGCCAGCAGTTACAACCCAGGGGGCACGCCCCAGCATTTT.

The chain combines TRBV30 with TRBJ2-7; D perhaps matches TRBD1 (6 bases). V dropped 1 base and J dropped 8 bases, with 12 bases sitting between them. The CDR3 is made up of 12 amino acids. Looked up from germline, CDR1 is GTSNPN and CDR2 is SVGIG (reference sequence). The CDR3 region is CAWSGGQDKQYF. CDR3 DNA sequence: TGTGCCTGGAGTGGGGGGCAGGACAAGCAGTACTTC.

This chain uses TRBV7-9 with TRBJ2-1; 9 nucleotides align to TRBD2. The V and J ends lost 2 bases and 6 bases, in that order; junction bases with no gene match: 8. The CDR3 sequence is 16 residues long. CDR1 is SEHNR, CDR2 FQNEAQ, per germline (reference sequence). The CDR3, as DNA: TGTGCCAGCAGCTTAAGCAACGGACTAGCGATCAATGAGCAGTTCTTC. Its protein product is CASSLSNGLAINEQFF.

Here the CDR3 reads CASSLSRGSGETQYF. CDR3 coding DNA: TGCGCCAGCAGCTTGTCACGGGGTTCGGGAGAGACCCAGTACTTC. This chain joins TRBV5-1 and TRBJ2-5; a weak D match, TRBD2 (5 bases). Trimming shortened V by 1 base and J by 4 bases, and 14 bases separated the two germline ends. Germline V lookup: CDR1 SGHRS, CDR2 YFSETQ. This CDR3 region has 15 residues. The full variable domain, rest sourced from reference TRBV5-1 and TRBJ2-5, is KAGVTQTPRYLIKTRGQQVTLSCSPISGHRSVSWYQQTPGQGLQFLFEYFSETQRNKGNFPGRFSGRQFSNSRSEMNVSTLELGDSALYLCASSLSRGSGETQYFGPGTRLLVL.

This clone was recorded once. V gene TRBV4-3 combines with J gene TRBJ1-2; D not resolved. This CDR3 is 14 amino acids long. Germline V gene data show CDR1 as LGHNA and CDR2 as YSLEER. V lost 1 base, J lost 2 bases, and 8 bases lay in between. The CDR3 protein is CASSQVGGNYGYTF. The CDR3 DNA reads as TGCGCCAGCAGCCAAGTTGGAGGGAACTATGGCTACACCTTC.

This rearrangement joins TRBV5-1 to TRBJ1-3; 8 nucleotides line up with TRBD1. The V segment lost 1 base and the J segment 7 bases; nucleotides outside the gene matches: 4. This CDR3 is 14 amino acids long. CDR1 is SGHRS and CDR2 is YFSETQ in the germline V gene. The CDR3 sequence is CASSLTGGLNTIYF. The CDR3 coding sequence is TGCGCCAGCAGCTTGACAGGGGGATTGAACACCATATATTTT.

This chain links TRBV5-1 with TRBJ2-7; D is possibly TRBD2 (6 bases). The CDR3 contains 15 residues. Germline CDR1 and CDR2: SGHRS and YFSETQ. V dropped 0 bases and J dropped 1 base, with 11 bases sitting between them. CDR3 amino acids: CASSLGPGVSYEQYF. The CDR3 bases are TGCGCCAGCAGCTTGGGCCCGGGGGTTTCCTACGAGCAGTACTTC.

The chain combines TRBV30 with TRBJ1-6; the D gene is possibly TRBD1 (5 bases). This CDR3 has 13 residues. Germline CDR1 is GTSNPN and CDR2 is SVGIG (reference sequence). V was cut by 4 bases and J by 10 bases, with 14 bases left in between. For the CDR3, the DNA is TGTGCCTGGACCTATCAGGGAAACTCACCCCTCCACTTT. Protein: CAWTYQGNSPLHF.

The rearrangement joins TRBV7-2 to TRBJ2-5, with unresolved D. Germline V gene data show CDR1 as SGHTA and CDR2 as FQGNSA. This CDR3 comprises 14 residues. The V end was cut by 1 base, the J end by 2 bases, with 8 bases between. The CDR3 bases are TGTGCCAGCAGCTTAGGCGTTAATCAAGAGACCCAGTACTTC. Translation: CASSLGVNQETQYF.

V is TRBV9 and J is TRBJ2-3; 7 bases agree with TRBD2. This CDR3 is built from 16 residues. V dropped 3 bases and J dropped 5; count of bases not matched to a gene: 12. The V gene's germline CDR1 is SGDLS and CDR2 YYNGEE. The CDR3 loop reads CASSASGGGSGDTQYF. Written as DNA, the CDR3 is TGTGCCAGCAGCGCTAGCGGTGGGGGTTCGGGAGATACGCAGTATTTT.

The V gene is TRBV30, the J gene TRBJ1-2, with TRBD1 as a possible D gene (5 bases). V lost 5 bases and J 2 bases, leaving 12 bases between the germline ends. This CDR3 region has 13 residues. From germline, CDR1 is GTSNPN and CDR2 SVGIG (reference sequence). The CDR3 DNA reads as TGTGCCTGGGTACAGGAATCAAACTATGGCTACACCTTC. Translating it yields CAWVQESNYGYTF.

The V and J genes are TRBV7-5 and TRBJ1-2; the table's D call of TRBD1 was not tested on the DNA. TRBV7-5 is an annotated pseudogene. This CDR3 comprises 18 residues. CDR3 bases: TGTGTCAGAAGCTTAAGGGACAGGCGGACGCCCTTAGTCTATGGCTACACCTTC. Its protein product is CVRSLRDRRTPLVYGYTF.

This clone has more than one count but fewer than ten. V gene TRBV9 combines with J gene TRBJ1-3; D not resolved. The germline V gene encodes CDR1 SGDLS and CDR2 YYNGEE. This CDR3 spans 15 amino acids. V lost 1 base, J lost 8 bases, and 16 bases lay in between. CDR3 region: CASSVSGVLRDTIYF. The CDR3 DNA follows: TGTGCCAGCAGCGTATCCGGAGTTTTGAGGGACACCATATATTTT.

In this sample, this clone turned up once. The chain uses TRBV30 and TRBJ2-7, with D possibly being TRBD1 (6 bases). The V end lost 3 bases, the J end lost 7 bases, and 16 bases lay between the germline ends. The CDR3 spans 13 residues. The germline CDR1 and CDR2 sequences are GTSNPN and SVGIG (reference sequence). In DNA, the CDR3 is TGTGCCTGGAGCCAGTCTCGGACAGCAGAGCAGTACGTC. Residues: CAWSQSRTAEQYV.

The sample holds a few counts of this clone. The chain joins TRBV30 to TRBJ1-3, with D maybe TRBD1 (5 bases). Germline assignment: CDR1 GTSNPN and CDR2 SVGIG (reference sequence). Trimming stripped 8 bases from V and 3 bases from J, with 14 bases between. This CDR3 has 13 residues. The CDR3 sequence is CARRGTHGNTIYF. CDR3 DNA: TGTGCCCGCCGCGGGACTCATGGAAACACCATATATTTT.